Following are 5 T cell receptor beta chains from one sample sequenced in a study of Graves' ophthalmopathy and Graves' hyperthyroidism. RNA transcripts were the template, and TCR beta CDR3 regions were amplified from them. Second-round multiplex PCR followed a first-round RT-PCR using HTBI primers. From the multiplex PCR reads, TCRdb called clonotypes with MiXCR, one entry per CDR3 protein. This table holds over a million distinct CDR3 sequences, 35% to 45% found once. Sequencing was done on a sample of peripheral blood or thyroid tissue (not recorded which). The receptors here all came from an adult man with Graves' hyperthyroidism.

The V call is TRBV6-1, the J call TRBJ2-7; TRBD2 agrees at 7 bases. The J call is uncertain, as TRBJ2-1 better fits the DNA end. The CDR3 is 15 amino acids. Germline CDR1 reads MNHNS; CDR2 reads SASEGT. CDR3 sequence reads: CASSVASGSYNEQFF. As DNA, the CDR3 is TGTGCCAGCAGTGTCGCTAGCGGATCCTACAATGAGCAGTTCTTC.

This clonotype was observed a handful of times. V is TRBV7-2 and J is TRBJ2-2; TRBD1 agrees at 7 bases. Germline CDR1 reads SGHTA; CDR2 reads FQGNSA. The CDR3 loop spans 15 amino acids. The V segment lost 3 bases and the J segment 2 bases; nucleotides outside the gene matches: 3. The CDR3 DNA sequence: TGTGCCAGCAGCTTCACAGGGGCTAACACCGGGGAGCTGTTTTTT. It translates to CASSFTGANTGELFF.

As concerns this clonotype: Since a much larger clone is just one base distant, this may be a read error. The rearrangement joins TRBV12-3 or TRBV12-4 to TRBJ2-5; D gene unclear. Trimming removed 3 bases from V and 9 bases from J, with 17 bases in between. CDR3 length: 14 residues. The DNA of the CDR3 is TGTGCCAGCAGTTTCAACCTAGGAGCTGAGGCCCAGTACTTC. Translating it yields CASSFNLGAEAQYF.

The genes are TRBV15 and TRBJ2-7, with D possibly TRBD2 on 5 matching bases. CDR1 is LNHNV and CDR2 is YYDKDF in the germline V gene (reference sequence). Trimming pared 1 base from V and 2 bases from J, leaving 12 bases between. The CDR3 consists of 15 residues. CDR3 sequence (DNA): TGTGCCACCAGCAGAGGGACTGAATCGACCTACGAGCAGTACTTC. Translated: CATSRGTESTYEQYF.

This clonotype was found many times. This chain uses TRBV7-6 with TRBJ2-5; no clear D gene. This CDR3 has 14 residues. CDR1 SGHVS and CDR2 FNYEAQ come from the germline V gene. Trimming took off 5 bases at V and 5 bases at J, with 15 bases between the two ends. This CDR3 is CASSPTGDMETQYF. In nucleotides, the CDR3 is TGTGCCAGCAGCCCGACTGGGGATATGGAGACCCAGTACTTC.